Shown below are 26 T cell receptor beta chains from a single sample sequenced in a study of blood T cell repertoires in COVID-19. TCRdb keeps only in-frame clones here, not all; method: immunoSEQ multiplex PCR. The data contain fewer than 350,000 clones, around 88% of them singletons. What was sequenced was PBMCs or T cells enriched from blood (not recorded which). All receptors come from a woman aged 40 to 49 who had recovered from COVID-19.

The V and J genes are TRBV4-1 and TRBJ1-2; 7 bases match TRBD1. The CDR3 contains 15 residues. Germline V CDR1 and CDR2: MGHRA, YSYEKL. V trimming: 0 bases; J trimming: 5 bases; junction bases outside the gene matches: 6. The CDR3 nucleotides are TGCGCCAGCAGCCAAGATCGGGGACAGACTTATGGCTACACCTTC. Its translation is CASSQDRGQTYGYTF.

The chain couples TRBV4-2 to TRBJ1-2; D may be TRBD1 (5 bases). V lost 0 bases and J 4 bases, leaving 18 bases between the germline ends. The CDR3 is 17 residues long. The germline gives CDR1 LGHNA, CDR2 YNFKEQ. CDR3 in amino acids: CASSQELSGGGAYGYTF. CDR3 DNA sequence: TGTGCCAGCAGCCAAGAATTGTCGGGGGGAGGTGCCTATGGCTACACCTTC.

The chain employs TRBV27 and TRBJ2-4; 7 bases are shared with TRBD1. The CDR3 loop spans 15 amino acids. With 4 bases clipped from V and 2 bases from J, the junction kept 5 bases outside the gene matches. Germline lookup yields CDR1 MNHEY and CDR2 SMNVEV (reference sequence). DNA for the CDR3: TGTGCCAGCAGTTCCACAGGGGATCCCAAAAACATTCAGTACTTC. Translation gives CASSSTGDPKNIQYF.

The genes are TRBV7-2 and TRBJ2-1; tentative D call: TRBD2 (7 bases). Trimming stripped 5 bases from V and 6 bases from J, with 17 bases between. Germline loops: CDR1 SGHTA, CDR2 FQGNSA. The CDR3 has 15 amino acids. CDR3 DNA sequence: TGTGCCAGCAGCGAGGGACTACCGGGGGCCAATGAGCAGTTCTTC. This encodes CASSEGLPGANEQFF.

This clone was seen at least ten times. The chain carries TRBV30 and TRBJ1-6, with 7 positions matching TRBD1. Per the germline V gene, CDR1 is GTSNPN and CDR2 is SVGIG (reference sequence). The CDR3 consists of 15 residues. With V trimmed by 3 bases and J by 3 bases, 5 bases remained unmatched. CDR3 nucleotides: TGTGCCTGGAGGGGACAGCTGATCTATAATTCACCCCTCCACTTT. As protein: CAWRGQLIYNSPLHF.

The V gene is TRBV28, the J gene TRBJ1-1; 10 bases match TRBD1. J was trimmed by 8 bases and V by 5 bases; bases with no gene match: 11. This CDR3 region has 15 residues. Germline CDR1 is MDHEN and CDR2 is SYDVKM. CDR3: CASSVGFLDRGEAFF. DNA for the CDR3: TGTGCCAGCAGTGTGGGTTTCTTGGACAGGGGGGAAGCTTTCTTT.

The rearrangement links TRBV4-3 to TRBJ2-3; TRBD2 matches 9 bases. CDR1 is LGHNA and CDR2 is YSLEER in the germline V gene. The CDR3 contains 18 residues. V trimming: 1 base; J trimming: 4 bases; junction bases outside the gene matches: 12. CDR3 region: CASSQVIPAGGMPDTQYF. CDR3 coding DNA: TGCGCCAGCAGCCAAGTAATCCCAGCGGGAGGTATGCCAGATACGCAGTATTTT.

V gene TRBV7-3 combines with J gene TRBJ1-1; D is unresolved. With 1 base removed from V and 1 base from J, the gap between germline ends came to 7 bases. The CDR3 totals 14 residues. CDR1 is SGHTA, CDR2 FQGTGA, per germline. The CDR3: CASSLRAENTEAFF. CDR3 nucleotides: TGTGCCAGCAGCTTAAGGGCAGAGAACACTGAAGCTTTCTTT.

The V gene is TRBV13, the J gene TRBJ2-7; 8 positions agree with TRBD2. CDR3 length equals 15 residues. With 5 bases clipped from V and 3 bases from J, the junction kept 9 bases outside the gene matches. Germline assignment: CDR1 PRHDT and CDR2 FYEKMQ (reference sequence). The CDR3, as DNA: TGTGCCAGCAGCGGTCAGGGGCGGGGGGTCTACGAGCAGTACTTC. This gives the protein CASSGQGRGVYEQYF. Supplemented by reference TRBV13 and TRBJ2-7, the full variable domain reads AAGVIQSPRHLIKEKRETATLKCYPIPRHDTVYWYQQGPGQDPQFLISFYEKMQSDKGSIPDRFSAQQFSDYHSELNMSSLELGDSALYFCASSGQGRGVYEQYFGPGTRLTVT.

The rearrangement joins TRBV7-9 to TRBJ2-1, with TRBD2 matching over 10 bases. V lost 3 bases, J lost 8 bases, and 7 bases stayed unmatched. The CDR3 totals 15 residues. The germline V gene encodes CDR1 SEHNR and CDR2 FQNEAQ (reference sequence). In DNA form, the CDR3 reads TGTGCCAGCAGCTTTTCTAGCGGGAGTTTCTATGAGCAGTTCTTC. Translated, it gives CASSFSSGSFYEQFF.

The chain uses TRBV6-5 and TRBJ2-1; 8 bases align to TRBD2. Looked up from germline, CDR1 is MNHEY and CDR2 is SVGAGI. The V segment lost 6 bases and the J segment 2 bases; nucleotides outside the gene matches: 6. CDR3 size: 15 residues. CDR3 sequence reads: CASSRTSGPYNEQFF. DNA for the CDR3: TGTGCCAGCAGCCGCACTAGCGGACCCTACAATGAGCAGTTCTTC.

The J gene is TRBJ2-3, the V gene TRBV23-1, with 7 bases matching TRBD1. TRBV23-1 is known as an ORF, though its function is uncertain. The ends lost 0 bases at V and 1 base at J; junction bases unmatched: 4. The CDR3 consists of 16 residues. CDR3 loop: CASSQSWTGRTDTQYF. The CDR3 DNA sequence: TGCGCCAGCAGTCAATCTTGGACAGGCCGCACAGATACGCAGTATTTT.

The chain has TRBV19 and TRBJ2-1; D call uncertain. This CDR3 has 13 amino acids. The V gene lost 5 bases and the J gene lost 9 bases, with 14 bases spanning the gap. Germline V gene lookup returns CDR1 LNHDA and CDR2 SQIVND (reference sequence). The CDR3 DNA is TGTGCCAGTAGTCTTGAGATCGGTATTGAGCAGTTCTTC. Translation gives CASSLEIGIEQFF.

This clone was counted between two and nine times. The V call is TRBV7-9, the J call TRBJ2-5, with 13 positions matching TRBD2. The ends lost 5 bases at V and 4 bases at J; junction bases unmatched: 13. This CDR3 region has 18 residues. Germline CDR1 SEHNR, CDR2 FQNEAQ (reference sequence). CDR3 DNA sequence: TGTGCCAGCAGCCAAACACTAGCGGGAGGGCGGCTCGCAGAGACCCAGTACTTC. It codes for CASSQTLAGGRLAETQYF.

The count of this clone is one. V usage is TRBV5-1 and J usage is TRBJ2-7, with a tentative D call TRBD1 (5 bases). V lost 1 base, J lost 0 bases, and 11 bases lay in between. CDR1 and CDR2 (germline): SGHRS, YFSETQ. This CDR3 is 15 amino acids long. The CDR3 nucleotides are TGCGCCAGCAGCTTGTTGACAGCCAGCTCCTACGAGCAGTACTTC. Translated, it gives CASSLLTASSYEQYF.

This clone was counted between two and nine times. The V gene is TRBV7-2, the J gene TRBJ2-7; 10 bases align to TRBD2. CDR1 is SGHTA, CDR2 FQGNSA, per germline. V lost 3 bases and J lost 3; bases outside the gene matches: 8. CDR3 length: 16 residues. The CDR3 sequence: CASSFRGAGGLYEQYF. CDR3 bases: TGTGCCAGCAGCTTTCGGGGAGCGGGAGGGCTCTACGAGCAGTACTTC. The entire variable domain, with the rest obtained from reference TRBV7-2 and TRBJ2-7, is as follows: GAGVSQSPSNKVTEKGKDVELRCDPISGHTALYWYRQSLGQGLEFLIYFQGNSAPDKSGLPSDRFSAERTGGSVSTLTIQRTQQEDSAVYLCASSFRGAGGLYEQYFGPGTRLTVT.

Worth noting for this clone: This sample also contains other DNA sequences that code for the same CDR3. This chain joins TRBV7-9 and TRBJ1-5; D is possibly TRBD1 (5 bases). V dropped 2 bases and J dropped 7 bases, with 9 bases sitting between them. There are 13 residues in the CDR3. Germline values: CDR1 SEHNR, CDR2 FQNEAQ (reference sequence). CDR3 loop: CASSLQGGQPQHF. CDR3 coding DNA: TGTGCCAGCAGCTTACAGGGAGGGCAGCCCCAGCATTTT.

V is TRBV4-1 and J is TRBJ2-5, with D hard to call. CDR1 is MGHRA, CDR2 YSYEKL, per germline. The CDR3 extends over 13 amino acids. V lost 1 base and J lost 5, with 8 bases in between. In nucleotides, the CDR3 is TGCGCCAGCAGCCAAGGGCCCGCCGAGACCCAGTACTTC. Translating it yields CASSQGPAETQYF.

The sample holds one count of this clone. This chain uses TRBV3-1 (or the pseudogene TRBV3-2) with TRBJ1-6; D gene uncertain. V was pared by 2 bases and J by 6 bases, with 2 bases between. Germline V CDR1 and CDR2: LGHDT, YNNKEL (reference sequence). The CDR3 spans 12 residues. The CDR3 sequence: CASSQLNSPLHF. The CDR3 DNA sequence: TGTGCCAGCAGCCAACTTAATTCACCCCTCCACTTT.

This clone was counted a single time. CDR3 residues: CAWSGSVEQFF. The CDR3 nucleotides read TGTGCCTGGAGTGGATCGGTTGAGCAGTTCTTC. The rearrangement uses TRBV30 and TRBJ2-1; D is ambiguous. Deletions cut 1 base from V and 9 bases from J, with 7 bases between. Germline V gives CDR1 GTSNPN, CDR2 SVGIG (reference sequence). The CDR3 length is 11 residues.

The CDR3 DNA sequence: TGTGCCACCAGTGATGCCGGGACTCGGTATGGCTACACCTTC. The encoded protein is CATSDAGTRYGYTF. The gene calls are TRBV24-1 and TRBJ1-2, with a possible D match to TRBD1 (5 bases). Germline V CDR1 and CDR2: KGHDR, SFDVKD. The CDR3 sequence is 14 residues long. Between the trimmed V and J ends, which lost 3 bases and 5 bases, there was a span of 12 bases.

The genes are TRBV7-9 and TRBJ1-1, with TRBD1 matching 8 bases. Germline V gives CDR1 SEHNR, CDR2 FQNEAQ (reference sequence). This CDR3 is 14 amino acids long. V lost 2 bases to trimming and J lost 5 bases; unmatched junction nucleotides: 4. Here the CDR3 DNA reads TGTGCCAGCAGCTTACAGGGGGCCCTTACTGAAGCTTTCTTT. Protein sequence: CASSLQGALTEAFF. The entire variable domain, with the rest obtained from reference TRBV7-9 and TRBJ1-1, is as follows: DTGVSQNPRHKITKRGQNVTFRCDPISEHNRLYWYRQTLGQGPEFLTYFQNEAQLEKSRLLSDRFSAERPKGSFSTLEIQRTEQGDSAMYLCASSLQGALTEAFFGQGTRLTVV.

This rearrangement joins TRBV5-1 to TRBJ2-2, with 11 positions matching TRBD2. The V gene's germline CDR1 is SGHRS and CDR2 YFSETQ. V gave up 10 bases and J gave up 6 bases; unmatched junction bases: 14. This CDR3 contains 16 residues. CDR3: CAGDSSGRNFAGELFF. CDR3 DNA sequence: TGCGCCGGGGATTCTAGCGGGAGGAATTTCGCCGGGGAGCTGTTTTTT. Full variable domain (remainder filled in from reference TRBV5-1 and TRBJ2-2): KAGVTQTPRYLIKTRGQQVTLSCSPISGHRSVSWYQQTPGQGLQFLFEYFSETQRNKGNFPGRFSGRQFSNSRSEMNVSTLELGDSALYLCAGDSSGRNFAGELFFGEGSRLTVL.

The V and J genes are TRBV7-6 and TRBJ1-4; TRBD1 aligns across 8 bases. V shed 1 base and J 7 bases; nucleotides not matched to a gene: 5. This CDR3 contains 15 residues. Germline lookup yields CDR1 SGHVS and CDR2 FNYEAQ. CDR3 residues: CASSLGTGSAEKLFF. The CDR3 region has the DNA TGTGCCAGCAGCTTAGGGACAGGGAGTGCTGAAAAACTGTTTTTT.

This clone was detected once. The rearrangement links TRBV24-1 to TRBJ1-1, with D possibly matching TRBD1 (5 bases). CDR1 is KGHDR and CDR2 is SFDVKD in the germline V gene. Trimming removed 8 bases at V and 6 bases at J, with 18 bases between. The CDR3 contains 14 residues. CDR3 DNA: TGTGCCACCAAGCGGGACGGGGGAGCCGCTGAAGCTTTCTTT. Translated, it gives CATKRDGGAAEAFF.

CDR3 protein: CASSRGLAGSEQYF. CDR3 sequence (DNA): TGTGCCAGCAGCCGGGGACTAGCGGGAAGCGAGCAGTACTTC. This chain links TRBV5-8 with TRBJ2-7; 13 nucleotides line up with TRBD2. Germline CDR1 SGHTS, CDR2 YDEGEE. The CDR3 totals 14 residues. V shed 4 bases, J shed 6 bases, and the junction held 4 bases outside the gene matches.